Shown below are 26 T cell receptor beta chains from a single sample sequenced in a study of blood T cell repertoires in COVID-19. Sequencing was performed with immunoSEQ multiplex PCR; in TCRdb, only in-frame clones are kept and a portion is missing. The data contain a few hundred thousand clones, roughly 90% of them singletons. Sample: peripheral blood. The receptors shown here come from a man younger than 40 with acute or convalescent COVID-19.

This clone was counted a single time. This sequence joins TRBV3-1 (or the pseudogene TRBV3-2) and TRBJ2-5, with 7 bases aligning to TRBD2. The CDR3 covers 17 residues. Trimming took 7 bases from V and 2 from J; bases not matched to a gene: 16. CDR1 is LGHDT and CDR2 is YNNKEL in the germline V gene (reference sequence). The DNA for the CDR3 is TGTGCCAGCACCCCTCCTCTAAGCGGGGCAGAACAAGAGACCCAGTACTTC. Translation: CASTPPLSGAEQETQYF.

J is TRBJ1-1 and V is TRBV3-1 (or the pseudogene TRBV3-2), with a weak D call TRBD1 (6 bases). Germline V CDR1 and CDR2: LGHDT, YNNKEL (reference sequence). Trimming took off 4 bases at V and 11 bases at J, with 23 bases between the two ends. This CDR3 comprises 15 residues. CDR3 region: CASSPLEGGGSSAFF. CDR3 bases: TGTGCCAGCAGCCCGCTTGAGGGAGGGGGTTCCTCGGCTTTCTTT.

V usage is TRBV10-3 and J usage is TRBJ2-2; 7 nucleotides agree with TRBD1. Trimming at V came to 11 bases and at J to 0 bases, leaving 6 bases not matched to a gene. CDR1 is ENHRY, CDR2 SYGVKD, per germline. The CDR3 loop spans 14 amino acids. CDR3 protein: CAARQGTNTGELFF. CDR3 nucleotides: TGTGCCGCCCGACAGGGCACGAACACCGGGGAGCTGTTTTTT.

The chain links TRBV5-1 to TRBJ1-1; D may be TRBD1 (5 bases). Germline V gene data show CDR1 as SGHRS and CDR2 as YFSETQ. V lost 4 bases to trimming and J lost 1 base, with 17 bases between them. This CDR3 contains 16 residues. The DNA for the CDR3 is TGCGCCAGCAGCCCGGAGCAAGGACACCCGAACACTGAAGCTTTCTTT. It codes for CASSPEQGHPNTEAFF.

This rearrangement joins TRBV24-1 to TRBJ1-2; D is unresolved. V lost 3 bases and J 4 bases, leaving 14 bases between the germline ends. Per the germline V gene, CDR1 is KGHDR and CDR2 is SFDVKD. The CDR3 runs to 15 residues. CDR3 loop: CATSDPLGGTYGYTF. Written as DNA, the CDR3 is TGTGCCACCAGTGATCCTCTAGGAGGCACCTATGGCTACACCTTC.

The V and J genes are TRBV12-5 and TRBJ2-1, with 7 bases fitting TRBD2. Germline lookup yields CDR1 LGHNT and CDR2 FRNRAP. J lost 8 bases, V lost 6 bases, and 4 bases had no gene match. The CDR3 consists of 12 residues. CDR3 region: CASGGAGDEQFF. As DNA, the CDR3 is TGTGCTAGTGGCGGGGCGGGAGATGAGCAGTTCTTC.

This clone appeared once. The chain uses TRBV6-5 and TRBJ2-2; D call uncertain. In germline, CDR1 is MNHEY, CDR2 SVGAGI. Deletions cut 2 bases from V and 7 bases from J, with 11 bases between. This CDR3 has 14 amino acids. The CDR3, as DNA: TGTGCCAGCAGTTACGAACAGCCTCGCGGGGAGCTGTTTTTT. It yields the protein CASSYEQPRGELFF.

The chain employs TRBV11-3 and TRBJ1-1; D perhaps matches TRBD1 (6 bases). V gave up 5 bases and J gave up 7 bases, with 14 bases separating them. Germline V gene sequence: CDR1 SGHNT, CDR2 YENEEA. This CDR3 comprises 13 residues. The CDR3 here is CASSLREGVEAFF. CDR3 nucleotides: TGTGCCAGCAGCCTACGGGAGGGGGTTGAAGCTTTCTTT.

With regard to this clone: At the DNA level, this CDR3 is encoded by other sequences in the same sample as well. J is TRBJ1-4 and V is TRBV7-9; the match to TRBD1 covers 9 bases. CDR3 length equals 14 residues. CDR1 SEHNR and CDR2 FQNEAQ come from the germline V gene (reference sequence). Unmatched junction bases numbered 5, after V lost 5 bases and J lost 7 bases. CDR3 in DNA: TGTGCCAGCAGCCTAGACAGGGGGGGTGAAAAACTGTTTTTT. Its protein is CASSLDRGGEKLFF.

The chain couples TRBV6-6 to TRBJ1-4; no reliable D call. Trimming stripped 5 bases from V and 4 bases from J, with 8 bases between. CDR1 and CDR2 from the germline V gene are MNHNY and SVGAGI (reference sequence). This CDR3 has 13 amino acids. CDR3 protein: CASSQQHNEKLFF. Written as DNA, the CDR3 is TGTGCCAGCAGTCAACAACATAATGAAAAACTGTTTTTT.

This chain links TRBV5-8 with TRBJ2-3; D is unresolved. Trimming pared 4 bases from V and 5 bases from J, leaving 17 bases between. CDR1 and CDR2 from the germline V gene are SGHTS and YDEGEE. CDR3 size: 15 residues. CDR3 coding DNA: TGTGCCAGCAGCCCACGCATTTCGGTTGGAGATACGCAGTATTTT. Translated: CASSPRISVGDTQYF. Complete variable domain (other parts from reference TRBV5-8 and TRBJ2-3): EAGVTQSPTHLIKTRGQQATLRCSPISGHTSVYWYQQALGLGLQFLLWYDEGEERNRGNFPPRFSGRQFPNYSSELNVNALELEDSALYLCASSPRISVGDTQYFGPGTRLTVL.

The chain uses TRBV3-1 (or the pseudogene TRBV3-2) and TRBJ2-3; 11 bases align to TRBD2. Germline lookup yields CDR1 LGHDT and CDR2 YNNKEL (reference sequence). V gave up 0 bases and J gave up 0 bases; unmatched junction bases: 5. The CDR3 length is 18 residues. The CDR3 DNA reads TGTGCCAGCAGCCAAGAAGCTGGACTAGCGGGCAGCACAGATACGCAGTATTTT. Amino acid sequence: CASSQEAGLAGSTDTQYF.

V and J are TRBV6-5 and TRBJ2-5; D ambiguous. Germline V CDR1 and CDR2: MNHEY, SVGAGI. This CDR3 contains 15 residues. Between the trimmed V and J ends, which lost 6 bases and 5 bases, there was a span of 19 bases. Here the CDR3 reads CASSPRRVWRETQYF. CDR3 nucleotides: TGTGCCAGCAGCCCCCGACGGGTTTGGCGCGAGACCCAGTACTTC.

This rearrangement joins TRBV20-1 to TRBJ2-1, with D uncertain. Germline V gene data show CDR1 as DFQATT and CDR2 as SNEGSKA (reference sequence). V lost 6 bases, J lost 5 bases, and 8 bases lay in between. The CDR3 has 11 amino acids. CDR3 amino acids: CSASVHNEQFF. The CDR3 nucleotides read TGCAGTGCAAGCGTTCACAATGAGCAGTTCTTC.

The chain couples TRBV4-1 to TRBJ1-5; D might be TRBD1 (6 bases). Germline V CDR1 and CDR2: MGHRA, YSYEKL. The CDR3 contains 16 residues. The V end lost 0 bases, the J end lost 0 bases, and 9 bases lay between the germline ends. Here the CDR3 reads CASSQDIRGSNQPQHF. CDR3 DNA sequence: TGCGCCAGCAGCCAAGATATCAGGGGTAGCAATCAGCCCCAGCATTTT.

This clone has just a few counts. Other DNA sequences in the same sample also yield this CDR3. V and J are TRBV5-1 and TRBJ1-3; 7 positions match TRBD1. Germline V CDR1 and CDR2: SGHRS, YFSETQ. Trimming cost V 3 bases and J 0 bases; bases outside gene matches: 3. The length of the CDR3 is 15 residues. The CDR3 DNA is TGCGCCAGCAGCTCGGGACAGAGCTCTGGAAACACCATATATTTT. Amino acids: CASSSGQSSGNTIYF. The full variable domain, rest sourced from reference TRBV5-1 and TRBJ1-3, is KAGVTQTPRYLIKTRGQQVTLSCSPISGHRSVSWYQQTPGQGLQFLFEYFSETQRNKGNFPGRFSGRQFSNSRSEMNVSTLELGDSALYLCASSSGQSSGNTIYFGEGSWLTVV.

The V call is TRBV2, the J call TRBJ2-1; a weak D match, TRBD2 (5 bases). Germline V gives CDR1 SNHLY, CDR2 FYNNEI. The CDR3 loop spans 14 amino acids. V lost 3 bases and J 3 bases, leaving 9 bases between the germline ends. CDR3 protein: CASSEEVIYNEQFF. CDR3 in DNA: TGTGCCAGCAGTGAGGAGGTCATCTACAATGAGCAGTTCTTC. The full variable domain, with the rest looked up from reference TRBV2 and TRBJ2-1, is EPEVTQTPSHQVTQMGQEVILRCVPISNHLYFYWYRQILGQKVEFLVSFYNNEISEKSEIFDDQFSVERPDGSNFTLKIRSTKLEDSAMYFCASSEEVIYNEQFFGPGTRLTVL.

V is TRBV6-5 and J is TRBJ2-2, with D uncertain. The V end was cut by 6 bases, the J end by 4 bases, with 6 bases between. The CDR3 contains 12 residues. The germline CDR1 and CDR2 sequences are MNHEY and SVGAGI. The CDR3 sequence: CASRLGTGELFF. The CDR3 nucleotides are TGTGCCAGCAGGCTAGGCACCGGGGAGCTGTTTTTT.

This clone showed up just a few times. The CDR3 DNA reads TGTGCCAGCAGTACTGATTTTAATTCACCCCTCCACTTT. It encodes CASSTDFNSPLHF. The chain joins TRBV28 to TRBJ1-6; no reliable D call. Trimming stripped 5 bases from V and 6 bases from J, with 8 bases between. CDR1 and CDR2 (germline): MDHEN, SYDVKM. The CDR3 totals 13 residues. Complete variable domain (other parts from reference TRBV28 and TRBJ1-6): DVKVTQSSRYLVKRTGEKVFLECVQDMDHENMFWYRQDPGLGLRLIYFSYDVKMKEKGDIPEGYSVSREKKERFSLILESASTNQTSMYLCASSTDFNSPLHFGNGTRLTVT.

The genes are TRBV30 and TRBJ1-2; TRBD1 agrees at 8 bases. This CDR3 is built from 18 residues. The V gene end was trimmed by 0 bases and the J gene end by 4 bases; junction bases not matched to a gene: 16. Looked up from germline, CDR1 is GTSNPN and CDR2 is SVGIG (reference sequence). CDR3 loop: CAWSVGATRRDRTYGYTF. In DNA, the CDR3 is TGTGCCTGGAGTGTCGGTGCAACCCGGAGGGACAGGACCTATGGCTACACCTTC. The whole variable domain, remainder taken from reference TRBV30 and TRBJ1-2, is SQTIHQWPATLVQPVGSPLSLECTVEGTSNPNLYWYRQAAGRGLQLLFYSVGIGQISSEVPQNLSASRPQDRQFILSSKKLLLSDSGFYLCAWSVGATRRDRTYGYTFGSGTRLTVV.

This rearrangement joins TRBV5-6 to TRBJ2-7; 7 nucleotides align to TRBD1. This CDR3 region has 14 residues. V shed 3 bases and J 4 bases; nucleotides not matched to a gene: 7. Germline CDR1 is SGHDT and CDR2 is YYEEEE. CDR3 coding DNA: TGTGCCAGCAGCTCGGCGGGCAGGGGGTACGAGCAGTACTTC. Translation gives CASSSAGRGYEQYF.

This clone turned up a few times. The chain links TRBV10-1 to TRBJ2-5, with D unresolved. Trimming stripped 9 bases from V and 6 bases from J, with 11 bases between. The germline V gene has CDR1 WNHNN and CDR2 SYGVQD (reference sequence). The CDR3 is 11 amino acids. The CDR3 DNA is TGCGCCAGAAAGGCGGTACAGACCCAGTACTTC. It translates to CARKAVQTQYF.

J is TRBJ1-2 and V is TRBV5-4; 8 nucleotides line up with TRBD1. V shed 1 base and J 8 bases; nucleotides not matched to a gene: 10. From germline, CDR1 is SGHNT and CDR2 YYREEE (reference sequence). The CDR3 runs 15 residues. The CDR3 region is CASSLWQGAWEGYTF. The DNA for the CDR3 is TGTGCCAGCAGCTTGTGGCAGGGGGCTTGGGAAGGCTACACCTTC.

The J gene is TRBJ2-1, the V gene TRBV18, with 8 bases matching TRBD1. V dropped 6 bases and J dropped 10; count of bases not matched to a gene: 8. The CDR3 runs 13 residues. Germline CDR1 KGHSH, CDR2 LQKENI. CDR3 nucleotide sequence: TGTGCCAGCTCGCCCGGACAGGGCGGGGAGCAGTTCTTC. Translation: CASSPGQGGEQFF. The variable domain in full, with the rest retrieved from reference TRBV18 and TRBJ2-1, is NAGVMQNPRHLVRRRGQEARLRCSPMKGHSHVYWYRQLPEEGLKFMVYLQKENIIDESGMPKERFSAEFPKEGPSILRIQQVVRGDSAAYFCASSPGQGGEQFFGPGTRLTVL.

Here the CDR3 DNA reads TGTGCCAGCAGAACCGGGACACTTGAAGCTTTCTTT. Amino acids: CASRTGTLEAFF. The genes are TRBV28 and TRBJ1-1, with D possibly matching TRBD1 (6 bases). V lost 6 bases and J 7 bases, leaving 12 bases between the germline ends. The germline V gene has CDR1 MDHEN and CDR2 SYDVKM. The CDR3 sequence is 12 residues long.

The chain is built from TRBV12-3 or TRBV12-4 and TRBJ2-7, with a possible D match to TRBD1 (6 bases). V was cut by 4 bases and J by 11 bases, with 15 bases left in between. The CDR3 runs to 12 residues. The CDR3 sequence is CASSSFRTEEYF. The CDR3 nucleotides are TGTGCCAGCAGTTCATTTCGGACAGAGGAGTACTTC.